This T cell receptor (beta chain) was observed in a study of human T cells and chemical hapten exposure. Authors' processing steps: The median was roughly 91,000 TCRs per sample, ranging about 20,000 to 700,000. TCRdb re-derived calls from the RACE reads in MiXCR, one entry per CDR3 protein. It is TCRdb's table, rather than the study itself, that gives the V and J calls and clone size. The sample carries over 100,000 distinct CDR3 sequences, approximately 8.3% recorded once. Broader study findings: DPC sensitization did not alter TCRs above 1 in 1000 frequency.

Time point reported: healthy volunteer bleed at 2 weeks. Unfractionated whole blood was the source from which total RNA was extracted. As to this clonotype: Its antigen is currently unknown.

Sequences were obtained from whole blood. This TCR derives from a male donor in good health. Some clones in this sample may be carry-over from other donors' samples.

CDR3: CASSFIVGTEAFF. The DNA of the CDR3 is TGTGCCAGCAGCTTTATTGTGGGCACTGAAGCTTTCTTT. This chain uses TRBV7-9 with TRBJ1-1; D is ambiguous. The germline V gene encodes CDR1 SEHNR and CDR2 FQNEAQ (reference sequence). Trimming stripped 3 bases from V and 4 bases from J, with 9 bases between. The CDR3 length is 13 residues.